Shown below are 10 T cell receptor beta chains from a single sample sequenced in a study of tumour-infiltrating T cells in Burkitt lymphoma. Only in-frame clones appear in the TCRdb table, and some are missing; sequencing was by immunoSEQ multiplex PCR. The data show over a thousand clones, about 11% seen once. The material sequenced was tumor tissue. The receptor set was obtained from a human donor with Burkitt lymphoma.

This clone was seen more than once but under ten times. V and J are TRBV30 and TRBJ2-7; 8 bases fit TRBD1. CDR1 GTSNPN and CDR2 SVGIG come from the germline V gene (reference sequence). There are 14 residues in the CDR3. Trimming at V came to 0 bases and at J to 3 bases, leaving 4 bases not matched to a gene. The CDR3 here is CAWSVGQGFYEQYF. Here the CDR3 DNA reads TGTGCCTGGAGTGTAGGACAGGGATTCTACGAGCAGTACTTC.

V and J are TRBV2 and TRBJ2-5; D might be TRBD2 (7 bases). Germline assignment: CDR1 SNHLY and CDR2 FYNNEI. This CDR3 is 17 amino acids long. Between the trimmed V and J ends, which lost 2 bases and 7 bases, there was a span of 23 bases. CDR3 sequence: CASSEWGLGGGLVTQYF. The CDR3 DNA follows: TGTGCCAGCAGTGAATGGGGTCTTGGGGGGGGCCTAGTGACCCAGTACTTC.

This clone came up a few times. The CDR3 spells CASSPLLGPTDTQYF. DNA of the CDR3: TGTGCCAGCAGCCCGCTGTTGGGCCCCACAGATACGCAGTATTTT. The chain recombines TRBV5-4 with TRBJ2-3; no definite D call. The CDR3 totals 15 residues. CDR1 and CDR2 from the germline V gene are SGHNT and YYREEE (reference sequence). Trimming took off 4 bases at V and 2 bases at J, with 14 bases between the two ends.

The chain joins TRBV2 to TRBJ2-1; either TRBD1 or TRBD2 may supply D (5 bases each). This CDR3 is 14 amino acids long. Germline CDR1 is SNHLY and CDR2 is FYNNEI. Trimming cost V 4 bases and J 11 bases, with 18 bases left between them. The CDR3 loop is CASSGGQGNGKQFF. The CDR3 nucleotides read TGTGCCAGCAGTGGAGGTCAGGGAAACGGGAAGCAGTTCTTC.

The V call is TRBV9, the J call TRBJ2-3; D may correspond to TRBD1 or TRBD2 (6 bases each). This CDR3 has 15 amino acids. Germline CDR1 reads SGDLS; CDR2 reads YYNGEE. V was cut by 4 bases and J by 3 bases, with 15 bases left in between. The CDR3 nucleotides are TGTGCCAGCAGCCCAGGGGTAGGGGGGACAGATACGCAGTATTTT. It codes for CASSPGVGGTDTQYF.

This chain links TRBV30 with TRBJ2-7; 9 bases match TRBD1. There are 15 residues in the CDR3. V was clipped by 2 bases and J by 3 bases; unmatched bases: 8. Germline V gene sequence: CDR1 GTSNPN, CDR2 SVGIG (reference sequence). The DNA of the CDR3 is TGTGCCTGGAGTCTATTCCGGGACAGGGACTACGAGCAGTACTTC. Protein sequence: CAWSLFRDRDYEQYF.

This clone appeared a few times. The V call is TRBV7-9, the J call TRBJ2-7; tentative D call: TRBD2 (5 bases). Germline CDR1 and CDR2: SEHNR and FQNEAQ (reference sequence). Trimming removed 3 bases at V and 2 bases at J, with 11 bases between. This CDR3 is built from 14 residues. CDR3 residues: CASSFAGGPYEQYF. The CDR3 DNA sequence: TGTGCCAGCAGCTTTGCCGGAGGCCCCTACGAGCAGTACTTC. The variable domain in full, completed from reference TRBV7-9 and TRBJ2-7, reads DTGVSQNPRHKITKRGQNVTFRCDPISEHNRLYWYRQTLGQGPEFLTYFQNEAQLEKSRLLSDRFSAERPKGSFSTLEIQRTEQGDSAMYLCASSFAGGPYEQYFGPGTRLTVT.

This chain connects TRBV5-1 to TRBJ1-1; D is uncertain. CDR1 SGHRS and CDR2 YFSETQ come from the germline V gene. Trimming took 2 bases from V and 1 from J, leaving 18 bases between them. The CDR3 is made up of 17 amino acids. The CDR3 nucleotides read TGCGCCAGCAGCTTAGACGGTGGCCGCAGGCAGAACACTGAAGCTTTCTTT. It translates to CASSLDGGRRQNTEAFF.

This clone was counted between two and nine times. The chain couples TRBV7-2 to TRBJ2-1; no reliable D call. Trimming stripped 3 bases from V and 8 bases from J, with 5 bases between. The germline gives CDR1 SGHTA, CDR2 FQGNSA. The CDR3 loop spans 11 amino acids. The CDR3 coding sequence is TGTGCCAGCAGCTTTTTGTATGAGCAGTTCTTC. This encodes CASSFLYEQFF.

The chain carries TRBV27 and TRBJ2-1, with 12 bases that match TRBD2. Germline-derived CDR1 and CDR2 are MNHEY and SMNVEV (reference sequence). Trimming at V came to 8 bases and at J to 7 bases, leaving 6 bases not matched to a gene. The CDR3 contains 14 residues. The CDR3 sequence is CASALAGGNNEQFF. CDR3 DNA sequence: TGTGCCAGCGCTCTAGCGGGGGGGAATAATGAGCAGTTCTTC.